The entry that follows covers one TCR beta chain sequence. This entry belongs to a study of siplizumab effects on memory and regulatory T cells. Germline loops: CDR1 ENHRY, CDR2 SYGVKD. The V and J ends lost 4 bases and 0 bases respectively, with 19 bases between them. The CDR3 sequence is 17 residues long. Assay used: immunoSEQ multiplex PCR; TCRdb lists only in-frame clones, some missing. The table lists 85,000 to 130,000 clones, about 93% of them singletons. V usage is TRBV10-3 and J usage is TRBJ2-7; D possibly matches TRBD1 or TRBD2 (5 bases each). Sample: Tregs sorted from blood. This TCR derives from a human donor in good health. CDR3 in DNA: TGTGCCATCAGTGCCCAGAAGGGGCAGGGAGACTCCTACGAGCAGTACTTC. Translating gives CAISAQKGQGDSYEQYF.